This record looks at one T cell receptor beta chain sequence and its context. Clones were sequenced by immunoSEQ multiplex PCR, and TCRdb holds only the in-frame ones, with some missing. Here the sample spans around 60,000 clones, 70% to 90% being singletons. This entry belongs to a study of OX40 agonist ivuxolimab in advanced cancers. The junction had 8 bases not matched to a gene; V was cut back by 1 base and J by 5 bases. The CDR3 runs to 16 residues. CDR1 LGHNA and CDR2 YSLEER come from the germline V gene. Sequencing used CD4+ or CD8+ T cells sorted from blood, obtained in a trial of the OX40 agonist ivuxolimab. The receptor's source is an adult with an advanced solid tumor such as melanoma, head and neck, liver or kidney cancer. This chain joins TRBV4-3 and TRBJ1-1; TRBD1 agrees at 9 bases. CDR3 nucleotide sequence: TGCGCCAGCAGCCAAGCAATCGGACAGGGGTTAACTGAAGCTTTCTTT. This gives the protein CASSQAIGQGLTEAFF.